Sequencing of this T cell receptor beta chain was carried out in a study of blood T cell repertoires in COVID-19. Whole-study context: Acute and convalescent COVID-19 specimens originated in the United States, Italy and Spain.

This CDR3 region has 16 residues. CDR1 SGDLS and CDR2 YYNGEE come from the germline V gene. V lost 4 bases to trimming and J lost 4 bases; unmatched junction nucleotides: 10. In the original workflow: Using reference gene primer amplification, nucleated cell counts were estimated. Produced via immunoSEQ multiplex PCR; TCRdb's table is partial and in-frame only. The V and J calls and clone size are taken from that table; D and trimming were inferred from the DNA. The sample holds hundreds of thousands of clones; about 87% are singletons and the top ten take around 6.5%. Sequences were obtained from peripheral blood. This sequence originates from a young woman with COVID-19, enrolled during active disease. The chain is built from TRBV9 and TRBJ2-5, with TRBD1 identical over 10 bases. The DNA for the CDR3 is TGTGCCAGCAGCTCGGAAGGGACAGGGGTCGGAGAGACCCAGTACTTC. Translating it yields CASSSEGTGVGETQYF. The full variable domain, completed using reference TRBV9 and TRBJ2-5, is DSGVTQTPKHLITATGQRVTLRCSPRSGDLSVYWYQQSLDQGLQFLIQYYNGEERAKGNILERFSAQQFPDLHSELNLSSLELGDSALYFCASSSEGTGVGETQYFGPGTRLLVL.